These 32 T cell receptor beta chains originate from one sample sequenced in a study of OX40 agonist ivuxolimab in advanced cancers. Some clones are missing from TCRdb's copy, which holds only in-frame ones; the method was immunoSEQ multiplex PCR. The sample yields tens of thousands of clones, about nine tenths seen once. The specimen comprised CD4+ or CD8+ T cells sorted from blood, sampled in a trial of the OX40 agonist ivuxolimab. The receptors here all came from an adult with an advanced solid tumor such as melanoma, head and neck, liver or kidney cancer.

The rearrangement joins TRBV2 to TRBJ2-7; D remains ambiguous. Trimming shortened V by 5 bases and J by 2 bases, and 16 bases separated the two germline ends. Germline V CDR1 and CDR2: SNHLY, FYNNEI. This CDR3 contains 15 residues. The CDR3 loop reads CASSRQDQPTYEQYF. CDR3 DNA sequence: TGTGCCAGCAGTCGTCAAGATCAACCGACCTACGAGCAGTACTTC.

J is TRBJ1-1 and V is TRBV28; D not resolved. Germline loops: CDR1 MDHEN, CDR2 SYDVKM. This CDR3 comprises 12 residues. V shed 6 bases and J shed 9 bases, with 14 bases lying between them. The CDR3 DNA sequence: TGTGCCAGCAGCTCTGGTCCGCTTAAAGCTTTCTTT. This translates into CASSSGPLKAFF.

The rearrangement uses TRBV13 and TRBJ2-1; D is possibly TRBD1 (5 bases). Germline CDR1 and CDR2: PRHDT and FYEKMQ (reference sequence). The CDR3 is 15 amino acids. V lost 5 bases and J lost 4, with 15 bases in between. CDR3 coding DNA: TGTGCCAGCAGCACCGACAGTTCTATTTACAATGAGCAGTTCTTC. Protein sequence: CASSTDSSIYNEQFF.

The chain recombines TRBV5-6 with TRBJ2-5, with 8 bases identical to TRBD2. This CDR3 region has 16 residues. Germline CDR1 and CDR2: SGHDT and YYEEEE. V lost 3 bases, J lost 5 bases, and 12 bases stayed unmatched. The CDR3 loop reads CASSSMERGTLETQYF. As DNA, the CDR3 is TGTGCCAGCAGCTCGATGGAGCGGGGGACTCTGGAGACCCAGTACTTC.

The chain has TRBV29-1 and TRBJ2-1, with 10 bases fitting TRBD2. V shed 3 bases and J 8 bases; nucleotides not matched to a gene: 7. Germline CDR1 reads SQVTM; CDR2 reads ANQGSEA. This CDR3 spans 14 amino acids. CDR3 region: CSVDRAGGPHEQFF. The CDR3 bases are TGCAGCGTTGATAGAGCGGGGGGGCCCCATGAGCAGTTCTTC.

This clone has just one count. This rearrangement joins TRBV27 to TRBJ2-7, with D perhaps TRBD1 (5 bases). Germline values: CDR1 MNHEY, CDR2 SMNVEV (reference sequence). The CDR3 covers 11 residues. The V and J ends lost 2 bases and 6 bases respectively, with 5 bases between them. The CDR3 protein is CASSLGAEQYF. The CDR3 DNA follows: TGTGCCAGCAGTTTAGGGGCCGAGCAGTACTTC.

The J gene is TRBJ2-2, the V gene TRBV25-1; D unclear. Trimming removed 2 bases at V and 1 base at J, with 14 bases between. The CDR3 has 17 residues. CDR1 is MGHDK, CDR2 SYGVNS, per germline. The CDR3: CASSERTRSGNTGELFF. Written as DNA, the CDR3 is TGTGCCAGCAGTGAACGGACCCGGTCGGGGAACACCGGGGAGCTGTTTTTT. Full variable domain (remainder filled in from reference TRBV25-1 and TRBJ2-2): EADIYQTPRYLVIGTGKKITLECSQTMGHDKMYWYQQDPGMELHLIHYSYGVNSTEKGDLSSESTVSRIRTEHFPLTLESARPSHTSQYLCASSERTRSGNTGELFFGEGSRLTVL.

The V gene is TRBV2, the J gene TRBJ1-4; possibly TRBD1 for D (6 bases). CDR1 and CDR2 (germline): SNHLY, FYNNEI. The ends were cut back, 7 bases at V and 8 bases at J, with 17 bases in the middle. The CDR3 totals 14 residues. CDR3 nucleotide sequence: TGTGCCAGCATACCGGGGAGGGGGAACGAAAAACTGTTTTTT. Translating it yields CASIPGRGNEKLFF.

The rearrangement links TRBV19 to TRBJ1-2; TRBD1 is a possible D gene (5 bases). This CDR3 has 15 amino acids. Germline CDR1 and CDR2: LNHDA and SQIVND (reference sequence). V was trimmed by 0 bases and J by 3 bases, leaving 11 bases between them. In nucleotides, the CDR3 is TGTGCCAGTAGTATAGAGGCAGGGTTTCACTATGGCTACACCTTC. Amino acid sequence: CASSIEAGFHYGYTF.

This clone was counted a single time. V usage is TRBV7-6 and J usage is TRBJ1-1; TRBD1 matches at 8 bases. Germline CDR1 is SGHVS and CDR2 is FNYEAQ. The CDR3 runs to 12 residues. With V trimmed by 5 bases and J by 9 bases, 5 bases remained unmatched. The CDR3 loop reads CASSSDRGQAFF. The CDR3 nucleotides read TGTGCCAGCAGCAGCGACAGGGGCCAAGCTTTCTTT. Looking up the rest from reference TRBV7-6 and TRBJ1-1 gives the full variable domain: GAGVSQSPRYKVTKRGQDVALRCDPISGHVSLYWYRQALGQGPEFLTYFNYEAQQDKSGLPNDRFSAERPEGSISTLTIQRTEQRDSAMYRCASSSDRGQAFFGQGTRLTVV.

The chain carries TRBV2 and TRBJ2-3; possible D gene TRBD2, 5 bases. Trimming removed 4 bases at V and 2 bases at J, with 13 bases between. Germline CDR1 reads SNHLY; CDR2 reads FYNNEI. The CDR3 length is 15 residues. CDR3 sequence reads: CASSALTGYTDTQYF. The DNA for the CDR3 is TGTGCCAGCAGTGCTCTCACGGGGTACACAGATACGCAGTATTTT. Combining the CDR3 with reference TRBV2 and TRBJ2-3 gives the whole variable domain EPEVTQTPSHQVTQMGQEVILRCVPISNHLYFYWYRQILGQKVEFLVSFYNNEISEKSEIFDDQFSVERPDGSNFTLKIRSTKLEDSAMYFCASSALTGYTDTQYFGPGTRLTVL.

The chain carries TRBV27 and TRBJ2-1, with a possible D match to TRBD2 (6 bases). The germline CDR1 and CDR2 sequences are MNHEY and SMNVEV (reference sequence). V shed 3 bases and J shed 7 bases, with 10 bases lying between them. This CDR3 has 13 residues. CDR3 nucleotide sequence: TGTGCCAGCAGTTTGATTAGCGGAAATGAGCAGTTCTTC. Translated: CASSLISGNEQFF.

This chain links TRBV6-5 with TRBJ2-1, with 9 bases fitting TRBD2. The CDR3 sequence is 16 residues long. Unmatched junction bases numbered 6, after V lost 2 bases and J lost 4 bases. Germline V gene lookup returns CDR1 MNHEY and CDR2 SVGAGI. The CDR3 reads CASSYEGSGSYNEQFF. In DNA, the CDR3 is TGTGCCAGCAGTTACGAGGGTAGCGGGAGTTACAATGAGCAGTTCTTC.

The chain employs TRBV15 and TRBJ1-2; D perhaps matches TRBD1 (6 bases). CDR3 length: 11 residues. Germline V lookup: CDR1 LNHNV, CDR2 YYDKDF (reference sequence). V was trimmed by 4 bases and J by 8 bases, leaving 8 bases between them. Here the CDR3 DNA reads TGTGCCACCAGCACAGGGGACGGCTACACCTTC. This codes for CATSTGDGYTF.

This CDR3 is CASSQAWTGGFGQPQHF. The DNA for the CDR3 is TGCGCCAGCAGCCAGGCCTGGACAGGGGGTTTCGGTCAGCCCCAGCATTTT. The rearrangement links TRBV4-1 to TRBJ1-5; 10 nucleotides match TRBD1. The CDR3 sequence is 17 residues long. Germline CDR1 is MGHRA and CDR2 is YSYEKL. V was pared by 3 bases and J by 6 bases, with 11 bases of the junction left unmatched.

This clone has a single count. This rearrangement joins TRBV7-3 to TRBJ2-3; unclear D gene. Trimming cost V 2 bases and J 1 base, with 10 bases left between them. Germline assignment: CDR1 SGHTA and CDR2 FQGTGA. The CDR3 loop spans 15 amino acids. The CDR3 coding sequence is TGTGCCAGCAGCTTAGGCAGTTACGGCACAGATACGCAGTATTTT. Amino acid sequence: CASSLGSYGTDTQYF.

The chain employs TRBV4-1 and TRBJ2-1; TRBD1 or TRBD2 may be the D gene (7 bases each). Trimming left V 8 bases short and J 8 bases short, with 19 bases between. Looked up from germline, CDR1 is MGHRA and CDR2 is YSYEKL. The CDR3 sequence is 14 residues long. In DNA, the CDR3 is TGCGCCAGCTGGCAGGGGGGGCGTTTCGATGAGCAGTTCTTC. It codes for CASWQGGRFDEQFF.

J is TRBJ2-1 and V is TRBV27, with TRBD1 matching 8 bases. Germline V lookup: CDR1 MNHEY, CDR2 SMNVEV (reference sequence). V lost 6 bases, J lost 6 bases, and 7 bases stayed unmatched. The CDR3 consists of 14 residues. Here the CDR3 DNA reads TGTGCCAGCAGCCTAAGGACAGGGTTCAATGAGCAGTTCTTC. This codes for CASSLRTGFNEQFF.

The rearrangement links TRBV7-9 to TRBJ1-2; D gene unclear. The CDR3 is made up of 12 amino acids. In germline, CDR1 is SEHNR, CDR2 FQNEAQ (reference sequence). The germline V and J ends were trimmed by 5 bases and 1 base, with 5 bases remaining between them. The CDR3 reads CASSQNNYGYTF. The CDR3 DNA reads as TGTGCCAGCAGCCAAAATAACTATGGCTACACCTTC.

The V gene is TRBV28, the J gene TRBJ2-5; TRBD2 might be the D (5 bases). Trimming shortened V by 4 bases and J by 5 bases, and 8 bases separated the two germline ends. Looked up from germline, CDR1 is MDHEN and CDR2 is SYDVKM. The length of the CDR3 is 12 residues. CDR3 sequence: CASSSPGETQYF. CDR3 DNA sequence: TGTGCCAGCAGTTCCCCGGGGGAGACCCAGTACTTC.

This chain links TRBV29-1 with TRBJ2-7; D is undetermined. Trimming left V 2 bases short and J 5 bases short, with 7 bases between. CDR1 is SQVTM, CDR2 ANQGSEA, per germline. This CDR3 spans 11 amino acids. The CDR3 is CSVELVNEQYF. The CDR3 DNA is TGCAGCGTTGAACTAGTGAACGAGCAGTACTTC.

V is TRBV11-2 and J is TRBJ2-2, with D unclear. CDR1 is SGHAT, CDR2 FQNNGV, per germline. The CDR3 has 15 amino acids. V was pared by 3 bases and J by 4 bases, with 12 bases between. The CDR3: CASSFGRVPTGELFF. The CDR3 DNA reads as TGTGCCAGCAGCTTCGGACGAGTTCCCACCGGGGAGCTGTTTTTT.

The chain joins TRBV2 to TRBJ2-1, with TRBD2 as a possible D gene (5 bases). This CDR3 is built from 13 residues. Germline values: CDR1 SNHLY, CDR2 FYNNEI. The V and J ends lost 7 bases and 1 base respectively, with 8 bases between them. The CDR3: CASNAGSYNEQFF. Here the CDR3 DNA reads TGTGCCAGCAATGCGGGTTCCTACAATGAGCAGTTCTTC.

CDR3 loop: CASSFGLAGVSGELFF. The CDR3 nucleotides are TGCGCCAGCAGCTTTGGACTAGCGGGAGTGTCCGGGGAGCTGTTTTTT. The V call is TRBV5-1, the J call TRBJ2-2; 13 bases are shared with TRBD2. The junction had 4 bases not matched to a gene; V was cut back by 2 bases and J by 6 bases. The CDR3 is 16 amino acids. Germline V gene data show CDR1 as SGHRS and CDR2 as YFSETQ.

CDR3 bases: TGTGCCAGTTCCGGGACATACTATGGCTACACCTTC. Translating gives CASSGTYYGYTF. This chain joins TRBV11-2 and TRBJ1-2; the D gene is possibly TRBD1 (6 bases). The CDR3 has 12 amino acids. The V end lost 9 bases, the J end lost 3 bases, and 11 bases lay between the germline ends. Germline V gene data show CDR1 as SGHAT and CDR2 as FQNNGV.

This clone has a single count. CDR3 DNA sequence: TGTGCCTGGAGTGTAGGCGCGGGAGTGAGGGAGCAGTACTTC. Translated: CAWSVGAGVREQYF. V and J are TRBV30 and TRBJ2-7, with 7 bases fitting TRBD2. V was clipped by 0 bases and J by 7 bases; unmatched bases: 9. The CDR3 sequence is 14 residues long. CDR1 is GTSNPN, CDR2 SVGIG, per germline (reference sequence).

This chain connects TRBV28 to TRBJ2-5; 7 positions match TRBD2. The CDR3 has 12 residues. Germline CDR1 and CDR2: MDHEN and SYDVKM. CDR3 DNA: TGTGTGGCGGGGGATGCCTGGGAGACCCAGTACTTC. It specifies CVAGDAWETQYF.

The gene calls are TRBV7-2 and TRBJ1-1; no clear D. The CDR3 consists of 13 residues. CDR1 is SGHTA, CDR2 FQGNSA, per germline. Trimming took off 2 bases at V and 3 bases at J, with 7 bases between the two ends. CDR3 loop: CASSLSQYTEAFF. CDR3 nucleotides: TGTGCCAGCAGCTTATCCCAGTACACTGAAGCTTTCTTT.

The chain employs TRBV2 and TRBJ2-1, with D possibly TRBD2 on 5 matching bases. The ends were cut back, 6 bases at V and 1 base at J, with 16 bases in the middle. This CDR3 spans 16 amino acids. Germline assignment: CDR1 SNHLY and CDR2 FYNNEI. The CDR3 DNA reads TGTGCCAGCAGGGACTGGTCCTCCAGTTCCTACAATGAGCAGTTCTTC. It yields the protein CASRDWSSSSYNEQFF.

This rearrangement joins TRBV4-1 to TRBJ2-7; no firm D call. CDR1 and CDR2 (germline): MGHRA, YSYEKL. Deletions cut 1 base from V and 1 base from J, with 8 bases between. This CDR3 spans 14 amino acids. The CDR3 DNA sequence: TGCGCCAGCAGCCAAGGAACATTTTCCTACGAGCAGTACGTC. Translation gives CASSQGTFSYEQYV.

The chain combines TRBV11-2 with TRBJ2-7; unclear D gene. The germline gives CDR1 SGHAT, CDR2 FQNNGV. The CDR3 runs 15 residues. The V and J ends lost 0 bases and 2 bases respectively, with 11 bases between them. CDR3 in amino acids: CASSLDSYSTYEQYV. CDR3 in DNA: TGTGCCAGCAGCTTAGACAGCTATAGCACCTACGAGCAGTACGTC.

The genes are TRBV19 and TRBJ1-2; D is unresolved. The CDR3 loop spans 15 amino acids. The V end lost 5 bases, the J end lost 8 bases, and 21 bases lay between the germline ends. Germline loops: CDR1 LNHDA, CDR2 SQIVND (reference sequence). CDR3 in DNA: TGTGCCAGTAGTGGCCCCGTGGAGGGCCTATGGGGCTACACCTTC. Protein: CASSGPVEGLWGYTF.